This T cell receptor beta chain was captured in a study of blood T cell repertoires in COVID-19. The V gene's germline CDR1 is SNHLY and CDR2 FYNNEI. The CDR3 covers 15 residues. With V trimmed by 5 bases and J by 0 bases, 6 bases remained unmatched. Sequenced by immunoSEQ multiplex PCR; TCRdb stores in-frame clones only, minus some. The sample yields around 39,000 clones, 85% to 90% seen once. The V and J genes are TRBV2 and TRBJ1-1, with 7 nucleotides matching TRBD1. The clonotype was recovered from an older man with acute or convalescent COVID-19. The sample taken for sequencing was peripheral blood. CDR3 coding DNA: TGTGCCAGCAGTAGACAGGGACTTTTGAACACTGAAGCTTTCTTT. This codes for CASSRQGLLNTEAFF.